This TCR beta chain appears in the sequencing data of a study of T cells in Graves' hyperthyroidism and ophthalmopathy. From RNA transcripts, TCR beta CDR3 regions were amplified. In the first-round RT-PCR of the TCR CDR3, the HTBI primer set was used. From the multiplex PCR reads, TCRdb called clonotypes with MiXCR, one entry per CDR3 protein. The sample includes hundreds of thousands of distinct CDR3 sequences, over 15% seen only once; the top ten take around 26%. Whole-study results and caveats: Ophthalmopathy, which appeared later, was predicted by the model a median 6.5 months before onset. Appearing also in blood were most of the thyroid clonotypes expanded above 0.001.

Patients with uncontrolled infections, other autoimmune diseases, pregnancy or lactation were excluded. Fresh peripheral blood, 8 to 10 ml, was the source of the PBMCs. The CDR3 runs 16 residues. CDR1 and CDR2 (germline): MDHEN, SYDVKM. V was shortened by 5 bases and J by 3 bases, with 20 bases between the two germline ends. In its sample, this clonotype was seen many times. Its matching antigen is unknown. This TCR was sampled from a woman aged 18 to 35 with Graves' ophthalmopathy. V is TRBV28 and J is TRBJ2-7, with D perhaps TRBD2 (6 bases). The sample was blood. This chain's CDR3 is CASSPRIMEGFYEQYF. CDR3 nucleotide sequence: TGTGCCAGCAGTCCGCGGATCATGGAGGGATTCTACGAGCAGTACTTC. The variable domain in full, completed from reference TRBV28 and TRBJ2-7, reads DVKVTQSSRYLVKRTGEKVFLECVQDMDHENMFWYRQDPGLGLRLIYFSYDVKMKEKGDIPEGYSVSREKKERFSLILESASTNQTSMYLCASSPRIMEGFYEQYFGPGTRLTVT.